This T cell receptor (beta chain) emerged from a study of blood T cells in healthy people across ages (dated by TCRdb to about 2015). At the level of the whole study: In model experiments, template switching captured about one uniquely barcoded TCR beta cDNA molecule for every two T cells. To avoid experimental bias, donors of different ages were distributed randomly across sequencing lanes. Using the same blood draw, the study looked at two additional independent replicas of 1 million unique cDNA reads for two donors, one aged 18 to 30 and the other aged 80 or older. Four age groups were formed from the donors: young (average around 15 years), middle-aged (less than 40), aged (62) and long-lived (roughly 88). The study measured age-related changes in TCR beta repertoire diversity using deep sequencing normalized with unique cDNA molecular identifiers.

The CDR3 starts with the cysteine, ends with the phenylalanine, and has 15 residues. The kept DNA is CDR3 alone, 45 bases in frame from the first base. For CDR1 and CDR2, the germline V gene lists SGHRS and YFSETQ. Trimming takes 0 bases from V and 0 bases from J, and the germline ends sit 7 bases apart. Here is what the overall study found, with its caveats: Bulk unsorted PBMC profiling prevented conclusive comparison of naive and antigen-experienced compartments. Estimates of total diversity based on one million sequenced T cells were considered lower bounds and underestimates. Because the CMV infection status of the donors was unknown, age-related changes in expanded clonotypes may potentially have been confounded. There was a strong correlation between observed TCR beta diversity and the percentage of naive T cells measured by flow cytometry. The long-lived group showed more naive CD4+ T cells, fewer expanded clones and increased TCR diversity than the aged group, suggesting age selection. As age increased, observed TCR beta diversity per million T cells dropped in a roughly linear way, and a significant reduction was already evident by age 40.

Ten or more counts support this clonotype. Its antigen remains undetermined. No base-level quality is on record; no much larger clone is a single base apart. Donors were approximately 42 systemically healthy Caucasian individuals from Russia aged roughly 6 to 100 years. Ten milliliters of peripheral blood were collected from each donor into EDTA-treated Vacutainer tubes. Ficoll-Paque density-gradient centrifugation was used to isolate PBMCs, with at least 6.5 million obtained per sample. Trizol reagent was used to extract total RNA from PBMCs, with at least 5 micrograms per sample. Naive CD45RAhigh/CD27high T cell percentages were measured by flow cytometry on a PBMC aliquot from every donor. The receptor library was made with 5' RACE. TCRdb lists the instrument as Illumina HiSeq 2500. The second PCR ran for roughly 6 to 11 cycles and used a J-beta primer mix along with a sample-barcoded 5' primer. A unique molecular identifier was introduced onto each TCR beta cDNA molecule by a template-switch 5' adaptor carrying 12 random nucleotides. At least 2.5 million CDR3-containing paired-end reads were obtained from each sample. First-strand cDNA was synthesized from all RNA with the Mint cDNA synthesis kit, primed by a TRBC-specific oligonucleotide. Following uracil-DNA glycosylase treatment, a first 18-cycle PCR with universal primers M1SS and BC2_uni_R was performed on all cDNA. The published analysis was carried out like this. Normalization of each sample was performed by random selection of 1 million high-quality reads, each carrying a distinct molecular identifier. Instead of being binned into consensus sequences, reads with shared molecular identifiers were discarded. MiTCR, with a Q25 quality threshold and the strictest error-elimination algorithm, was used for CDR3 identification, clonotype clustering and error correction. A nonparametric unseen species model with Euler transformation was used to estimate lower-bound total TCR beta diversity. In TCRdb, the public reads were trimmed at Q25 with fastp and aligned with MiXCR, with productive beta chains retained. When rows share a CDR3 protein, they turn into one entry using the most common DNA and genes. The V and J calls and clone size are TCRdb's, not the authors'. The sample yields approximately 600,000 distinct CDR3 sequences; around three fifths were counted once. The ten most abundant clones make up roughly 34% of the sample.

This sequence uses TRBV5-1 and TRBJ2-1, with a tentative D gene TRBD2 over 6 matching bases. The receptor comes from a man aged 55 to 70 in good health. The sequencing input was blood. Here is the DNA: TGCGCCAGCAGCTTGGTCGGGGGCTCCTACAATGAGCAGTTCTTC. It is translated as CASSLVGGSYNEQFF.